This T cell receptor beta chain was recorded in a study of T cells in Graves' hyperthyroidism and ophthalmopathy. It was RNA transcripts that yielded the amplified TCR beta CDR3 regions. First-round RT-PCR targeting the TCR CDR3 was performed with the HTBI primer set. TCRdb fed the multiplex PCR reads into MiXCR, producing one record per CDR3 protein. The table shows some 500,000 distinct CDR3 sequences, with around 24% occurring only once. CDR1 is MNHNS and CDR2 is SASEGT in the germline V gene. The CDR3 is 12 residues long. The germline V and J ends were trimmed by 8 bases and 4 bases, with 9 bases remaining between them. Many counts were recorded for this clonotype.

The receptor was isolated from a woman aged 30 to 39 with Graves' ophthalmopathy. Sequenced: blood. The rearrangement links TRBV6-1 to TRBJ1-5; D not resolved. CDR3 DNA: TGTGCCAGCCAAAGGAAAAATCAGCCCCAGCATTTT. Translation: CASQRKNQPQHF.